This T cell receptor (beta chain) was sequenced for a study of cytomegalovirus exposure and HLA in healthy donors. Study-wide results and caveats: With later analysis, a missense DCLRE1C variant became linked to TCR beta V- and J-gene trimming.

Participants comprised healthy donors of bone marrow. With 8 bases removed from V and 1 base from J, the gap between germline ends came to 17 bases. The CDR3 is made up of 15 amino acids. Germline V lookup: CDR1 SGHTA, CDR2 FQGNSA. The primer mix had 60 Vbeta and 13 Jbeta primers. Assay used: immunoSEQ multiplex PCR; TCRdb lists only in-frame clones, some missing. There are 150,000 to 200,000 clones in the sample; 55% to 65% occur only once, and around 3.2% lies in the top ten. Turning to this clone: Its antigen is unidentified.

The specimen sequenced was PBMCs. The TCR comes from a man between 40 and 49 years old in good health and CMV-seronegative. The chain employs TRBV7-2 and TRBJ1-1, with a possible D match to TRBD1 (6 bases). The CDR3 here is CASRADSRGNTEAFF. CDR3 sequence (DNA): TGTGCCAGCCGAGCGGATTCCAGGGGGAACACTGAAGCTTTCTTT.